Shown below are 17 T cell receptor beta chains from a single sample sequenced in a study of low-dose radiotherapy and immunotherapy resistance in tumors. Described time point: before trial treatment. TRAV- and TRBV-specific primers, spanning alpha and beta chains, primed first-strand cDNA. TCR amplification ran roughly 20 PCR cycles using constant-region and V-primer adapter primers. One entry per CDR3 protein, called by TCRdb with MiXCR from the reads. The sample holds 75,000 to 95,000 distinct CDR3 sequences, 15% to 20% seen once. The sequencing used PBMCs, collected before treatment. The receptors here all came from a male donor with prostate cancer.

The V gene is TRBV6-2 or TRBV6-3, the J gene TRBJ2-2; 11 nucleotides agree with TRBD2. The CDR3 runs 17 residues. Trimming cost V 6 bases and J 0 bases; bases outside gene matches: 6. The germline CDR1 and CDR2 sequences are MNHEY and SVGEGT. The CDR3 DNA reads TGTGCCAGCAGCCCGGGACTAGCGGAGACGAACACCGGGGAGCTGTTTTTT. It translates to CASSPGLAETNTGELFF.

In this sample, this clonotype turned up many times. V gene TRBV19 combines with J gene TRBJ1-5; D may be TRBD1 (5 bases). The CDR3 length is 17 residues. Deletions cut 8 bases from V and 0 bases from J, with 20 bases between. Germline CDR1 and CDR2: LNHDA and SQIVND (reference sequence). The CDR3 protein is CASSGGVLAGSNQPQHF. DNA for the CDR3: TGTGCCAGTTCGGGGGGTGTCCTGGCGGGTAGCAATCAGCCCCAGCATTTT.

V is TRBV7-9 and J is TRBJ2-7; D gene unclear. Germline CDR1 reads SEHNR; CDR2 reads FQNEAQ (reference sequence). There are 15 residues in the CDR3. V was pared by 1 base and J by 2 bases, with 12 bases between. CDR3 loop: CASSLDRSSTYEQYF. The CDR3 region has the DNA TGTGCCAGCAGCTTAGATAGATCCAGCACCTACGAGCAGTACTTC.

In this sample, this clonotype turned up many times. This chain joins TRBV11-2 and TRBJ2-5; 7 nucleotides match TRBD2. The CDR3 is made up of 15 amino acids. Germline CDR1 and CDR2: SGHAT and FQNNGV. Germline trimming cut 2 bases from V and 1 base from J; bases unmatched to any gene: 4. This CDR3 reads CASSLIGGIQETQYF. The CDR3, as DNA: TGTGCCAGCAGCTTAATCGGGGGGATCCAAGAGACCCAGTACTTC. Using reference TRBV11-2 and TRBJ2-5 for the parts outside the CDR3, the full variable domain is EAGVAQSPRYKIIEKRQSVAFWCNPISGHATLYWYQQILGQGPKLLIQFQNNGVVDDSQLPKDRFSAERLKGVDSTLKIQPAKLEDSAVYLCASSLIGGIQETQYFGPGTRLLVL.

In its sample, this clonotype was seen many times. J is TRBJ2-5 and V is TRBV20-1; D call uncertain. Between the trimmed V and J ends, which lost 7 bases and 0 bases, there was a span of 9 bases. The germline V gene has CDR1 DFQATT and CDR2 SNEGSKA (reference sequence). This CDR3 has 12 amino acids. CDR3 nucleotides: TGCAGTGGGCAGGCTAACCAAGAGACCCAGTACTTC. Encoded protein: CSGQANQETQYF.

Comments on this clonotype: This probably arose from a read error, given a far larger clone one base away. The chain joins TRBV7-2 to TRBJ2-7, with D possibly being TRBD2 (5 bases). Trimming pared 0 bases from V and 7 bases from J, leaving 16 bases between. The germline V gene has CDR1 SGHTA and CDR2 FQGNSA. This CDR3 is built from 15 residues. CDR3 nucleotide sequence: TGTGCCAGCAGCTTAGCAAGTGACTACTACAATGAGCAGTACTTC. It yields the protein CASSLASDYYNEQYF.

This clonotype was picked up many times. The V call is TRBV27, the J call TRBJ1-1; perhaps TRBD1 as D (5 bases). The CDR3 contains 13 residues. Germline V lookup: CDR1 MNHEY, CDR2 SMNVEV (reference sequence). The V end lost 4 bases, the J end lost 1 base, and 7 bases lay between the germline ends. CDR3 loop: CASSSGTNTEAFF. CDR3 sequence (DNA): TGTGCCAGCAGTTCCGGGACGAACACTGAAGCTTTCTTT.

This clonotype was found many times. The DNA of the CDR3 is TGTGCCAGCAGTTACAGGCAAGACACCGGGGAGCTGTTTTTT. This translates into CASSYRQDTGELFF. This sequence joins TRBV6-5 and TRBJ2-2, with no clear D. There are 14 residues in the CDR3. V was shortened by 2 bases and J by 3 bases, with 7 bases between the two germline ends. CDR1 MNHEY and CDR2 SVGAGI come from the germline V gene.

This clonotype showed up many times. The chain has TRBV11-2 and TRBJ2-7, with unresolved D. The V end was cut by 1 base, the J end by 2 bases, with 9 bases between. There are 14 residues in the CDR3. CDR1 and CDR2 from the germline V gene are SGHAT and FQNNGV. CDR3 DNA: TGTGCCAGCAGCTTAGTCCCTCTAACCTACGAGCAGTACTTC. This translates into CASSLVPLTYEQYF.

This clonotype was seen at least ten times. The rearrangement links TRBV29-1 to TRBJ2-5, with D possibly being TRBD2 (5 bases). Germline lookup yields CDR1 SQVTM and CDR2 ANQGSEA. Trimming pared 3 bases from V and 4 bases from J, leaving 12 bases between. CDR3 length equals 13 residues. The CDR3 loop reads CSVELGRGETQYF. DNA for the CDR3: TGCAGCGTTGAGCTTGGTCGGGGAGAGACCCAGTACTTC.

This clonotype occurred many times. J is TRBJ2-7 and V is TRBV20-1; 7 bases line up with TRBD2. The CDR3 is made up of 14 amino acids. Germline trimming cut 5 bases from V and 4 bases from J; bases unmatched to any gene: 11. Germline values: CDR1 DFQATT, CDR2 SNEGSKA (reference sequence). The CDR3 sequence: CSASVHAGVYEQYF. CDR3 sequence (DNA): TGCAGTGCTTCCGTCCACGCGGGGGTATACGAGCAGTACTTC.

This clonotype has a count of ten or more. The gene calls are TRBV6-2 or TRBV6-3 and TRBJ1-2; D remains ambiguous. Germline V gives CDR1 MNHEY, CDR2 SVGEGT. The CDR3 covers 13 residues. Deletions cut 5 bases from V and 4 bases from J, with 11 bases between. CDR3 nucleotides: TGTGCCAGCAGTGTTGGTCAGATCTATGGCTACACCTTC. It is translated as CASSVGQIYGYTF.

This clonotype was counted at least ten times. The genes are TRBV20-1 and TRBJ2-5; TRBD2 is a possible D gene (6 bases). Germline V gives CDR1 DFQATT, CDR2 SNEGSKA (reference sequence). CDR3 size: 14 residues. V lost 1 base and J lost 4, with 13 bases in between. The CDR3 DNA follows: TGCAGTGCTAGAGCTTTAGCGGCAGTAGAGACCCAGTACTTC. Protein product: CSARALAAVETQYF.

This clonotype has a count of ten or more. The chain links TRBV10-3 to TRBJ2-2, with D perhaps being TRBD1 or TRBD2 (5 bases each). The CDR3 contains 14 residues. Trimming cost V 2 bases and J 5 bases, with 9 bases left between them. Per germline, CDR1 ENHRY and CDR2 SYGVKD. The CDR3 sequence is CAISEEGWTGELFF. The DNA for the CDR3 is TGTGCCATCAGTGAGGAGGGGTGGACCGGGGAGCTGTTTTTT.

In this sample, this clonotype turned up many times. This sequence joins TRBV6-5 and TRBJ2-5; 7 bases align to TRBD1. This CDR3 has 13 amino acids. V lost 6 bases and J lost 2; bases outside the gene matches: 3. CDR1 and CDR2 (germline): MNHEY, SVGAGI. The CDR3 protein is CASRQGNQETQYF. In DNA, the CDR3 is TGTGCCAGCAGACAGGGGAATCAAGAGACCCAGTACTTC.

This clonotype has a count of ten or more. V usage is TRBV2 and J usage is TRBJ2-3; possible D gene TRBD2, 5 bases. Trimming took 2 bases from V and 5 from J, leaving 11 bases between them. This CDR3 spans 14 amino acids. CDR1 and CDR2 (germline): SNHLY, FYNNEI. In DNA, the CDR3 is TGTGCCAGCAGTGAATTGGGAGTAGTAGATACGCAGTATTTT. Translation gives CASSELGVVDTQYF.

This clonotype was counted many times. The chain carries TRBV4-2 and TRBJ1-1; D is unclear. Trimming shortened V by 4 bases and J by 4 bases, and 7 bases separated the two germline ends. The germline V gene has CDR1 LGHNA and CDR2 YNFKEQ. The CDR3 is 12 amino acids. The CDR3 region has the DNA TGTGCCAGCAGCCCTGGGGTCACTGAAGCTTTCTTT. It translates to CASSPGVTEAFF.